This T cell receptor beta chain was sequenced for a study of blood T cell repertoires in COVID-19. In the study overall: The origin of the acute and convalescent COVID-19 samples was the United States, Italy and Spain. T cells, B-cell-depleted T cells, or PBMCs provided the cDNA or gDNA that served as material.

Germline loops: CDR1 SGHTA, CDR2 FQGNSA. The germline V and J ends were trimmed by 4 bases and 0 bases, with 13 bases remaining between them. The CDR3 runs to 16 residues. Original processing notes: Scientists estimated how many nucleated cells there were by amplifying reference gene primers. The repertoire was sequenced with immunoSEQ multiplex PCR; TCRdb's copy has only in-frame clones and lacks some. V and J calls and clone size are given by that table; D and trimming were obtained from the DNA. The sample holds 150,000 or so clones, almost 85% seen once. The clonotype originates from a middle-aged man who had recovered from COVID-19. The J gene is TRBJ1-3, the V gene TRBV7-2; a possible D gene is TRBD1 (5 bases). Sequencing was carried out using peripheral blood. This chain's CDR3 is CASSYQGASSGNTIYF. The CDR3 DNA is TGTGCCAGCAGCTACCAGGGTGCGAGCTCTGGAAACACCATATATTTT.